The 12 T cell receptor beta chains below come from one sample, sequenced in a study of CD8 T cells in ankylosing spondylitis. TCRdb reprocessed the 5' RACE reads via MiXCR and lists one record per CDR3 protein. The sample holds roughly 48,000 distinct CDR3 sequences, 7.4% seen once. Sequencing used blood, either unsorted or a sorted T cell fraction (not recorded which). The source is a female donor with ankylosing spondylitis or in good health (not recorded which).

This clonotype occurred a few times. The chain recombines TRBV4-1 with TRBJ2-2; maybe TRBD1 (6 bases). This CDR3 comprises 17 residues. CDR1 MGHRA and CDR2 YSYEKL come from the germline V gene. Trimming pared 1 base from V and 2 bases from J, leaving 14 bases between. The DNA of the CDR3 is TGCGCCAGCAGCCAAGTACAGGGACCAAGAAACACCGGGGAGCTGTTTTTT. Translating gives CASSQVQGPRNTGELFF.

V is TRBV20-1 and J is TRBJ2-4; D ambiguous. Germline values: CDR1 DFQATT, CDR2 SNEGSKA (reference sequence). This CDR3 has 13 amino acids. V lost 7 bases and J 0 bases, leaving 10 bases between the germline ends. The CDR3 region has the DNA TGCAGTGGCAAGACACTAGCCAAAAACATTCAGTACTTC. This sequence encodes CSGKTLAKNIQYF.

This clonotype was seen repeatedly, ten times or more. DNA of the CDR3: TGTGCCAGCAGTTACTCCAGAGAGAGCGTCTATGGCTACACCTTC. Translation gives CASSYSRESVYGYTF. This chain uses TRBV6-5 with TRBJ1-2; D gene unclear. CDR1 MNHEY and CDR2 SVGAGI come from the germline V gene. The length of the CDR3 is 15 residues. The germline V and J ends were trimmed by 0 bases and 4 bases, with 12 bases remaining between them.

This clonotype is medium-sized within its sample. This chain connects TRBV5-1 to TRBJ1-4; tentatively, D is TRBD1 (6 bases). Germline values: CDR1 SGHRS, CDR2 YFSETQ. CDR3 length: 15 residues. V lost 8 bases, J lost 3 bases, and 17 bases lay in between. The CDR3 bases are TGCGCCAGTAGGCGCCGGGACATGGCTAATGAAAAACTGTTTTTT. Protein sequence: CASRRRDMANEKLFF. The whole variable domain, remainder taken from reference TRBV5-1 and TRBJ1-4, is KAGVTQTPRYLIKTRGQQVTLSCSPISGHRSVSWYQQTPGQGLQFLFEYFSETQRNKGNFPGRFSGRQFSNSRSEMNVSTLELGDSALYLCASRRRDMANEKLFFGSGTQLSVL.

There are a few counts of this clonotype. This chain connects TRBV7-7 to TRBJ1-1; 7 bases agree with TRBD1. The CDR3 extends over 14 amino acids. Germline loops: CDR1 SSHAT, CDR2 FNYEAQ (reference sequence). Losses at the gene ends were 5 bases for V and 3 bases for J; bases not matched to a gene: 6. Here the CDR3 reads CASSPTGRDTEAFF. Here the CDR3 DNA reads TGTGCCAGCAGCCCGACAGGGAGAGACACTGAAGCTTTCTTT.

The sample holds many counts of this clonotype. CDR3 loop: CASSTQVRRTYEQYF. In DNA, the CDR3 is TGTGCCAGTAGTACGCAAGTACGAAGGACCTACGAGCAGTACTTC. The chain combines TRBV19 with TRBJ2-7, with D unresolved. CDR1 LNHDA and CDR2 SQIVND come from the germline V gene (reference sequence). V lost 4 bases, J lost 2 bases, and 15 bases lay in between. This CDR3 region has 15 residues.

The genes are TRBV28 and TRBJ2-7; 9 nucleotides match TRBD1. Per germline, CDR1 MDHEN and CDR2 SYDVKM. The CDR3 spans 15 residues. V shed 4 bases and J 3 bases; nucleotides not matched to a gene: 7. This CDR3 reads CASSSPGQGDYEQYV. CDR3 nucleotide sequence: TGTGCCAGCAGTTCCCCGGGACAGGGAGACTACGAGCAGTACGTC.

This clonotype was recorded many times. In DNA, the CDR3 is TGTGCCACCAGTGATCCGACCCTAGGGCGGTCCTACAATGAGCAGTTCTTC. Amino acid sequence: CATSDPTLGRSYNEQFF. The chain recombines TRBV24-1 with TRBJ2-1; D gene uncertain. Germline lookup yields CDR1 KGHDR and CDR2 SFDVKD. V lost 3 bases and J lost 1, with 15 bases in between. This CDR3 has 17 amino acids.

In its sample, this clonotype was seen many times. The chain is built from TRBV4-1 and TRBJ2-1; D may be TRBD2 (7 bases). V was trimmed by 2 bases and J by 5 bases, leaving 16 bases between them. The germline V gene has CDR1 MGHRA and CDR2 YSYEKL. The CDR3 covers 16 residues. The CDR3 DNA sequence: TGCGCCAGCAGCCAACATGTGGGGGGGCGAAACAATGAGCAGTTCTTC. The encoded protein is CASSQHVGGRNNEQFF.

This clonotype was seen many times. The chain employs TRBV29-1 and TRBJ2-7; 7 nucleotides agree with TRBD1. This CDR3 has 14 residues. V lost 5 bases and J lost 3; bases outside the gene matches: 10. CDR1 and CDR2 from the germline V gene are SQVTM and ANQGSEA. CDR3 bases: TGCAGCGTTTTTACAGGGGCTCCCCTCTACGAGCAGTACGTC. This encodes CSVFTGAPLYEQYV.

This clonotype was recorded at least ten times. The genes are TRBV7-9 and TRBJ1-1; D ambiguous. CDR1 and CDR2 from the germline V gene are SEHNR and FQNEAQ (reference sequence). Trimming stripped 5 bases from V and 0 bases from J, with 19 bases between. The CDR3 sequence is 17 residues long. The DNA of the CDR3 is TGTGCCAGCAGCCACTCGACGGCGTCACCAATGAACACTGAAGCTTTCTTT. Translating gives CASSHSTASPMNTEAFF.

This clonotype was found many times. The chain recombines TRBV20-1 with TRBJ2-7; D not certain. The CDR3 runs 13 residues. CDR1 DFQATT and CDR2 SNEGSKA come from the germline V gene (reference sequence). V was shortened by 0 bases and J by 0 bases, with 6 bases between the two germline ends. CDR3 in amino acids: CSARDSISYEQYF. For the CDR3, the DNA is TGCAGTGCTAGAGACAGTATCTCCTACGAGCAGTACTTC.